The next 28 T cell receptor beta chains were all read from a single sample in a study of blood T cell repertoires in COVID-19. Sequencing used immunoSEQ multiplex PCR; TCRdb keeps in-frame clones, though not all of them. The table has over 65,000 clones, over 85% seen once. The source material was peripheral blood. Source of these receptors: a human donor in a cohort sampled during active COVID-19.

This sequence joins TRBV11-3 and TRBJ2-1; 9 bases are shared with TRBD1. This CDR3 spans 14 amino acids. Germline V gene data show CDR1 as SGHNT and CDR2 as YENEEA. J was trimmed by 10 bases and V by 5 bases; bases with no gene match: 9. CDR3 region: CASSPRTGVEEQFF. As DNA, the CDR3 is TGTGCCAGCAGCCCCCGGACAGGGGTGGAAGAGCAGTTCTTC.

The rearrangement uses TRBV9 and TRBJ2-3, with no clear D. Trimming took off 0 bases at V and 0 bases at J, with 5 bases between the two ends. This CDR3 region has 14 residues. Looked up from germline, CDR1 is SGDLS and CDR2 is YYNGEE. The CDR3 coding sequence is TGTGCCAGCAGCGTAGACGGTAGCACAGATACGCAGTATTTT. Translation gives CASSVDGSTDTQYF.

This sequence joins TRBV3-1 (or the pseudogene TRBV3-2) and TRBJ2-5; D possibly corresponds to TRBD1 (5 bases). The CDR3 has 13 amino acids. CDR1 and CDR2 from the germline V gene are LGHDT and YNNKEL (reference sequence). V lost 3 bases and J 10 bases, leaving 15 bases between the germline ends. In nucleotides, the CDR3 is TGTGCCAGCAGCCATCCTACAGGATTGGACCAGTACTTC. The encoded protein is CASSHPTGLDQYF.

The rearrangement links TRBV27 to TRBJ1-1; 7 nucleotides line up with TRBD1. CDR1 is MNHEY and CDR2 is SMNVEV in the germline V gene (reference sequence). V lost 5 bases to trimming and J lost 1 base; unmatched junction nucleotides: 7. The length of the CDR3 is 15 residues. Here the CDR3 reads CASSPTGQQNTEAFF. For the CDR3, the DNA is TGTGCCAGCAGTCCTACGGGACAGCAGAACACTGAAGCTTTCTTT.

The chain has TRBV19 and TRBJ2-7, with TRBD1 identical over 9 bases. From germline, CDR1 is LNHDA and CDR2 SQIVND (reference sequence). The V and J ends lost 3 bases and 7 bases, in that order; junction bases with no gene match: 7. The CDR3 has 14 amino acids. The CDR3 protein is CASSIGQGLLEQYF. The CDR3 DNA reads as TGTGCCAGTAGTATCGGACAGGGGCTTCTGGAGCAGTACTTC. The full variable domain, with the rest looked up from reference TRBV19 and TRBJ2-7, is DGGITQSPKYLFRKEGQNVTLSCEQNLNHDAMYWYRQDPGQGLRLIYYSQIVNDFQKGDIAEGYSVSREKKESFPLTVTSAQKNPTAFYLCASSIGQGLLEQYFGPGTRLTVT.

This chain joins TRBV10-3 and TRBJ1-5, with D uncertain. CDR3 length: 14 amino acids. The germline CDR1 and CDR2 sequences are ENHRY and SYGVKD. V lost 6 bases, J lost 1 base, and 10 bases lay in between. CDR3 sequence (DNA): TGTGCCATCAGCAACACCATAAGCAATCAGCCCCAGCATTTT. Translated: CAISNTISNQPQHF.

V gene TRBV3-1 (or the pseudogene TRBV3-2) combines with J gene TRBJ2-7, with TRBD2 identical over 11 bases. Trimming at V came to 1 base and at J to 4 bases, leaving 15 bases not matched to a gene. The CDR3 sequence is 19 residues long. The germline V gene encodes CDR1 LGHDT and CDR2 YNNKEL (reference sequence). For the CDR3, the DNA is TGTGCCAGCAGCCAAGCAAGATTGCTAGCGGGAGGCCCGCGGTACGAGCAGTACTTC. Protein sequence: CASSQARLLAGGPRYEQYF.

This clone turned up a few times. For the CDR3, the DNA is TGTGCCAGCAGTGAAGCGGGAGACACCGGGGAGCTGTTTTTT. Translating gives CASSEAGDTGELFF. The V gene is TRBV6-1, the J gene TRBJ2-2, with D perhaps TRBD2 (5 bases). Germline V CDR1 and CDR2: MNHNS, SASEGT. CDR3 size: 14 residues. V gave up 0 bases and J gave up 3 bases, with 5 bases separating them.

The chain combines TRBV9 with TRBJ2-1, with 7 bases aligning to TRBD1. CDR3 length: 14 amino acids. Germline V lookup: CDR1 SGDLS, CDR2 YYNGEE. The V segment lost 4 bases and the J segment 6 bases; nucleotides outside the gene matches: 7. The CDR3 loop is CASSLGDRINEQFF. CDR3 nucleotide sequence: TGTGCCAGCAGCTTGGGGGACAGAATCAATGAGCAGTTCTTC.

The chain carries TRBV10-3 and TRBJ2-7; 11 bases line up with TRBD2. The CDR3 sequence is 19 residues long. V gave up 0 bases and J gave up 2 bases; unmatched junction bases: 12. Per the germline V gene, CDR1 is ENHRY and CDR2 is SYGVKD. In DNA form, the CDR3 reads TGTGCCATCAGTGAGTCGGGGAGGTCTAGCGGGAGGAAGCCCTACGAGCAGTACTTC. The encoded protein is CAISESGRSSGRKPYEQYF.

V usage is TRBV11-2 and J usage is TRBJ2-3; D perhaps matches TRBD2 (6 bases). Germline CDR1 reads SGHAT; CDR2 reads FQNNGV. The ends were cut back, 5 bases at V and 5 bases at J, with 17 bases in the middle. The CDR3 spans 15 residues. CDR3 sequence (DNA): TGTGCCAGCAGCCATAGCGGAAGGTCGGGAGATACGCAGTATTTT. It translates to CASSHSGRSGDTQYF.

The rearrangement uses TRBV5-8 and TRBJ2-1, with 7 bases fitting TRBD2. Trimming cost V 2 bases and J 8 bases; bases outside gene matches: 13. CDR1 and CDR2 (germline): SGHTS, YDEGEE. The CDR3 loop spans 16 amino acids. The CDR3 sequence: CASSFSGTQRNYEQFF. The CDR3 coding sequence is TGTGCCAGCAGCTTCAGCGGGACCCAGAGGAACTATGAGCAGTTCTTC.

The chain has TRBV4-3 and TRBJ2-6; D is uncertain. CDR3 length: 15 residues. From germline, CDR1 is LGHNA and CDR2 YSLEER. Trimming stripped 3 bases from V and 6 bases from J, with 12 bases between. CDR3 region: CASSHLRGPANVLTF. The CDR3 DNA follows: TGCGCCAGCAGCCATCTCCGCGGCCCGGCCAACGTCCTGACTTTC.

The V call is TRBV7-3, the J call TRBJ2-1; the D gene is possibly TRBD2 (7 bases). The V gene's germline CDR1 is SGHTA and CDR2 FQGTGA. With 8 bases removed from V and 5 bases from J, the gap between germline ends came to 19 bases. This CDR3 is 15 amino acids long. CDR3: CASSLGGRGDNEQFF. The CDR3 DNA sequence: TGTGCCAGCTCCCTAGGGGGACGGGGGGACAATGAGCAGTTCTTC.

The rearrangement joins TRBV19 to TRBJ1-2; maybe TRBD1 (6 bases). Deletions cut 7 bases from V and 6 bases from J, with 21 bases between. This CDR3 spans 15 amino acids. Germline lookup yields CDR1 LNHDA and CDR2 SQIVND (reference sequence). DNA for the CDR3: TGTGCCAGTATACCCTATACGGGGGGCCACGATGGCTACACCTTC. This translates into CASIPYTGGHDGYTF.

The chain links TRBV27 to TRBJ2-1, with 14 bases aligning to TRBD2. CDR1 and CDR2 from the germline V gene are MNHEY and SMNVEV (reference sequence). CDR3 size: 16 residues. V shed 6 bases, J shed 4 bases, and the junction held 5 bases outside the gene matches. For the CDR3, the DNA is TGTGCCAGCAGCAAAGGGACTAGCGGGGGATACAATGAGCAGTTCTTC. Translated: CASSKGTSGGYNEQFF.

This clone was seen only once. The V gene is TRBV7-8, the J gene TRBJ2-3, with 8 bases that match TRBD2. The V segment lost 5 bases and the J segment 2 bases; nucleotides outside the gene matches: 9. The CDR3 sequence is 16 residues long. Germline assignment: CDR1 SGHVS and CDR2 FQNEAQ. CDR3 DNA: TGTGCCAGCAGCCTGACACTAGCGGCTCACACAGATACGCAGTATTTT. This encodes CASSLTLAAHTDTQYF.

CDR3 region: CSVATSGNVDTQYF. The CDR3 coding sequence is TGCAGCGTTGCGACTAGCGGGAATGTTGATACGCAGTATTTT. The chain carries TRBV29-1 and TRBJ2-3, with 11 bases lining up with TRBD2. Germline-derived CDR1 and CDR2 are SQVTM and ANQGSEA. This CDR3 contains 14 residues. V trimming: 4 bases; J trimming: 6 bases; junction bases outside the gene matches: 6.

The chain recombines TRBV7-3 with TRBJ2-1; D might be TRBD2 (5 bases). The germline V gene encodes CDR1 SGHTA and CDR2 FQGTGA. V lost 5 bases to trimming and J lost 9 bases, with 17 bases between them. This CDR3 contains 14 residues. This CDR3 reads CASSTGPLAGEQFF. In DNA form, the CDR3 reads TGTGCCAGCAGCACCGGGCCCCTCGCGGGTGAGCAGTTCTTC.

The chain recombines TRBV19 with TRBJ2-2, with D tentatively TRBD1 (6 bases). V was shortened by 7 bases and J by 2 bases, with 17 bases between the two germline ends. CDR1 and CDR2 (germline): LNHDA, SQIVND (reference sequence). There are 16 residues in the CDR3. This CDR3 reads CASKAARTANTGELFF. The CDR3 region has the DNA TGTGCCAGTAAGGCAGCCAGGACAGCTAACACCGGGGAGCTGTTTTTT.

The chain joins TRBV7-2 to TRBJ2-7, with 7 bases identical to TRBD1. J gave up 2 bases and V 6 bases, and 10 bases lay outside the gene matches. This CDR3 contains 15 residues. Germline V gene sequence: CDR1 SGHTA, CDR2 FQGNSA. The CDR3 DNA reads as TGTGCCAGCAGACCAAGTCCCGGGACAGCCTACGAGCAGTACTTC. Amino acids: CASRPSPGTAYEQYF.

This clone has a single count. The chain carries TRBV27 and TRBJ2-3; D is undetermined. From germline, CDR1 is MNHEY and CDR2 SMNVEV (reference sequence). The V and J ends lost 3 bases and 8 bases respectively, with 15 bases between them. The length of the CDR3 is 14 residues. In nucleotides, the CDR3 is TGTGCCAGCAGTTTTAGCCGGTGGCTATCTACGCAGTATTTT. Translation: CASSFSRWLSTQYF.

This chain links TRBV7-2 with TRBJ2-7; maybe TRBD2 (6 bases). V lost 1 base and J lost 0, with 10 bases in between. Germline CDR1 reads SGHTA; CDR2 reads FQGNSA. The CDR3 is 15 amino acids. CDR3 sequence: CASSLGRESSYEQYF. The CDR3 region has the DNA TGTGCCAGCAGCTTAGGGCGGGAAAGCTCCTACGAGCAGTACTTC.

The chain recombines TRBV6-6 with TRBJ2-7, with TRBD1 as a possible D gene (6 bases). The CDR3 contains 15 residues. The germline gives CDR1 MNHNY, CDR2 SVGAGI (reference sequence). V was clipped by 4 bases and J by 2 bases, with 15 bases between them. CDR3 in amino acids: CASSSTSGVTYEQYF. The CDR3 region has the DNA TGTGCCAGCAGTTCGACATCAGGGGTTACCTACGAGCAGTACTTC.

The chain combines TRBV23-1 with TRBJ2-3, with D perhaps matching TRBD2 (6 bases). TRBV23-1 is annotated as an ORF whose role is uncertain. The CDR3 extends over 16 amino acids. The V end lost 3 bases, the J end lost 0 bases, and 13 bases lay between the germline ends. CDR3 DNA: TGCGCCAGCAGTCATATGAGGGCGGGAAGCACAGATACGCAGTATTTT. Its translation: CASSHMRAGSTDTQYF.

The rearrangement uses TRBV7-2 and TRBJ2-7, with D perhaps TRBD2 (6 bases). Trimming took 0 bases from V and 2 from J, leaving 20 bases between them. Germline V lookup: CDR1 SGHTA, CDR2 FQGNSA. The CDR3 length is 18 residues. The CDR3 coding sequence is TGTGCCAGCAGCTTAGCATCTCTAGCGCTCCTCCCGACCTACGAGCAGTACTTC. It yields the protein CASSLASLALLPTYEQYF.

This chain uses TRBV7-3 with TRBJ2-1; TRBD1 might be the D (5 bases). V lost 5 bases, J lost 2 bases, and 7 bases lay in between. This CDR3 has 13 residues. In germline, CDR1 is SGHTA, CDR2 FQGTGA. The CDR3 protein is CASSMDTYNEQFF. The DNA for the CDR3 is TGTGCCAGCAGCATGGACACCTACAATGAGCAGTTCTTC.

The chain is built from TRBV9 and TRBJ2-4; D gene uncertain. Trimming removed 0 bases at V and 5 bases at J, with 18 bases between. Germline V gene data show CDR1 as SGDLS and CDR2 as YYNGEE. CDR3 length: 17 amino acids. DNA for the CDR3: TGTGCCAGCAGCGTAGCGGCGGCAGTGACGACGCAAAACATTCAGTACTTC. This sequence encodes CASSVAAAVTTQNIQYF.